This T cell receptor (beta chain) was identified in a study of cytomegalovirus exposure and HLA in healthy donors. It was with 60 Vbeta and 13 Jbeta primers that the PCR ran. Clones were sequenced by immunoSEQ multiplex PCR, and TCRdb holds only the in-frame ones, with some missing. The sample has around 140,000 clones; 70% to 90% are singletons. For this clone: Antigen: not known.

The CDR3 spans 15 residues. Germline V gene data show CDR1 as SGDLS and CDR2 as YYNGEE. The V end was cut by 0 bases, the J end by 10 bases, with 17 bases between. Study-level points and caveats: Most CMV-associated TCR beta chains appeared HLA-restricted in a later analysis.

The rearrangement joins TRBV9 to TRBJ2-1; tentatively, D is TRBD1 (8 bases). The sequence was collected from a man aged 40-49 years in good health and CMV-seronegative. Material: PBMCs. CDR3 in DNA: TGTGCCAGCAGCGTAGATTCCAGCGGGGACAGGGAGCAGTTCTTC. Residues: CASSVDSSGDREQFF.